A single sample is the source of the 13 T cell receptor beta chains below, sequenced in a study of T cell responses to AZD1222 COVID-19 vaccine. The table came from immunoSEQ multiplex PCR; TCRdb's copy has only in-frame clones and leaves some out. Of 150,000 to 200,000 clones listed, around 90% were seen once; the top ten hold around 1.3%. Sequenced material: peripheral blood, taken on day 0 of AZD1222 vaccination. Every receptor here comes from an adult in good health.

The chain links TRBV11-2 to TRBJ1-3; D not certain. V gave up 5 bases and J gave up 3 bases, with 20 bases separating them. The CDR3 extends over 17 amino acids. Looked up from germline, CDR1 is SGHAT and CDR2 is FQNNGV. Written as DNA, the CDR3 is TGTGCCAGCAGCCGCCAGGCAGAGGTGATGTATGGAAACACCATATATTTT. Translating gives CASSRQAEVMYGNTIYF. The variable domain in full, with the rest retrieved from reference TRBV11-2 and TRBJ1-3, is EAGVAQSPRYKIIEKRQSVAFWCNPISGHATLYWYQQILGQGPKLLIQFQNNGVVDDSQLPKDRFSAERLKGVDSTLKIQPAKLEDSAVYLCASSRQAEVMYGNTIYFGEGSWLTVV.

This chain uses TRBV12-5 with TRBJ1-1; 9 bases map to TRBD1. The ends lost 5 bases at V and 3 bases at J; junction bases unmatched: 7. The CDR3 has 15 residues. Germline CDR1 reads LGHNT; CDR2 reads FRNRAP. The CDR3 DNA reads TGTGCTAGTGGTCTGGGGACAGGGCGAGACACTGAAGCTTTCTTT. The encoded protein is CASGLGTGRDTEAFF.

J is TRBJ1-1 and V is TRBV20-1; 7 bases match TRBD1. CDR1 is DFQATT, CDR2 SNEGSKA, per germline (reference sequence). Germline trimming cut 3 bases from V and 5 bases from J; bases unmatched to any gene: 9. CDR3 length: 14 amino acids. Written as DNA, the CDR3 is TGCAGTGCTAGTCAGGGGGGGCCGAAGACTGAAGCTTTCTTT. Its translation: CSASQGGPKTEAFF.

The chain is built from TRBV6-1 and TRBJ1-1, with D unclear. V lost 0 bases to trimming and J lost 5 bases, with 13 bases between them. Germline lookup yields CDR1 MNHNS and CDR2 SASEGT. The CDR3 sequence is 15 residues long. The CDR3 loop reads CASSEADTGGTEAFF. The CDR3 nucleotides are TGTGCCAGCAGTGAAGCAGACACCGGAGGGACTGAAGCTTTCTTT.

The J gene is TRBJ1-2, the V gene TRBV12-3 or TRBV12-4, with no clear D. CDR3 length: 13 amino acids. Trimming took 3 bases from V and 2 from J, leaving 7 bases between them. The CDR3: CASSFGRNYGYTF. For the CDR3, the DNA is TGTGCCAGCAGTTTTGGAAGAAACTATGGCTACACCTTC.

J is TRBJ2-7 and V is TRBV5-4; 9 nucleotides align to TRBD1. J lost 3 bases, V lost 3 bases, and 4 bases had no gene match. In germline, CDR1 is SGHNT, CDR2 YYREEE (reference sequence). This CDR3 spans 14 amino acids. The CDR3 region is CASSSQTGGYEQYF. CDR3 bases: TGTGCCAGCAGCTCCCAGACAGGGGGCTACGAGCAGTACTTC. The variable domain in full, completed from reference TRBV5-4 and TRBJ2-7, reads ETGVTQSPTHLIKTRGQQVTLRCSSQSGHNTVSWYQQALGQGPQFIFQYYREEENGRGNFPPRFSGLQFPNYSSELNVNALELDDSALYLCASSSQTGGYEQYFGPGTRLTVT.

In this sample, this clone turned up a few times. The chain recombines TRBV6-5 with TRBJ1-1; D is possibly TRBD1 (6 bases). Germline-derived CDR1 and CDR2 are MNHEY and SVGAGI. CDR3 length: 15 residues. V lost 5 bases to trimming and J lost 4 bases, with 17 bases between them. CDR3 DNA sequence: TGTGCCAGCAGTCTATCGAGGGGGGGATCCACTGAAGCTTTCTTT. Its translation is CASSLSRGGSTEAFF.

The chain is built from TRBV6-7 and TRBJ1-2; possibly TRBD1 for D (5 bases). TRBV6-7 is reported as an ORF; its role is uncertain. Trimming shortened V by 5 bases and J by 5 bases, and 15 bases separated the two germline ends. The CDR3 is made up of 14 amino acids. The CDR3 DNA is TGTGCCAGCAGTGGGGGGAGAAAGTGGTATGGCTACACCTTC. Encoded protein: CASSGGRKWYGYTF.

The chain is built from TRBV2 and TRBJ2-6; D ambiguous. The length of the CDR3 is 16 residues. The germline V and J ends were trimmed by 3 bases and 0 bases, with 9 bases remaining between them. The V gene's germline CDR1 is SNHLY and CDR2 FYNNEI. CDR3 bases: TGTGCCAGCAGTGACAGTGTGACCTCTGGGGCCAACGTCCTGACTTTC. Its translation: CASSDSVTSGANVLTF.

The rearrangement links TRBV3-1 (or the pseudogene TRBV3-2) to TRBJ2-6; a weak D match, TRBD1 (6 bases). The CDR3 runs to 18 residues. V was cut by 5 bases and J by 0 bases, with 17 bases left in between. Per the germline V gene, CDR1 is LGHDT and CDR2 is YNNKEL (reference sequence). CDR3 in amino acids: CASSNGQLRSSGANVLTF. The CDR3 DNA follows: TGTGCCAGCAGCAACGGACAGCTTCGTTCCTCTGGGGCCAACGTCCTGACTTTC.

This sequence joins TRBV5-6 and TRBJ2-1; D gene uncertain. The V gene lost 1 base and the J gene lost 3 bases, with 8 bases spanning the gap. The germline V gene encodes CDR1 SGHDT and CDR2 YYEEEE. The CDR3 contains 14 residues. For the CDR3, the DNA is TGTGCCAGCAGCTTGTGGGGTAACTACAATGAGCAGTTCTTC. Translation gives CASSLWGNYNEQFF.

This clone is a singleton in its sample. The CDR3 region has the DNA TGTGCCAGCAGTTCTACGGGGTACGAGCAGTACTTC. Amino acid sequence: CASSSTGYEQYF. The V call is TRBV28, the J call TRBJ2-7; TRBD2 is a possible D gene (5 bases). The CDR3 is made up of 12 amino acids. CDR1 is MDHEN, CDR2 SYDVKM, per germline. V lost 4 bases and J 4 bases, leaving 8 bases between the germline ends.

V gene TRBV6-5 combines with J gene TRBJ1-2; D might be TRBD1 (5 bases). Trimming took off 4 bases at V and 3 bases at J, with 15 bases between the two ends. CDR1 and CDR2 (germline): MNHEY, SVGAGI. The CDR3 runs to 15 residues. CDR3 in amino acids: CASSSNGQGYYGYTF. DNA of the CDR3: TGTGCCAGCAGTTCTAATGGGCAGGGTTACTATGGCTACACCTTC.